The rows below give T cell receptor beta chains drawn from one sample of a study of T cells after yellow fever vaccination. Via MiXCR, TCRdb re-called the 5' RACE reads, giving one row per CDR3 protein. The repertoire consists of under 600,000 distinct CDR3 sequences, with about 13% occurring once and the leading ten covering around 15%. The source was PBMCs, collected on the day of the yellow fever booster vaccination. The source of these receptors is a man younger than 40 who received the YFV17D yellow fever vaccine. Each CDR3 is given with its conserved first and last residue. A D gene is named only where the DNA matches it firmly. For some rows the clone size is stated as once, few or many, or as a class when expanded; others skip it.

cdr3_aa cdr3_nt v_call d_call j_call clone_size
CASSTGQPYEQYF TGTGCCAGCAGCACAGGACAGCCCTACGAGCAGTACTTC TRBV11-2 NA TRBJ2-7 few
CASSSSGSGNEQFF TGTGCCAGCAGTTCTAGCGGGAGTGGCAATGAGCAGTTCTTC TRBV27 TRBD2 TRBJ2-1 NA
CASSLGGGRVAEAFF TGTGCCAGCAGTTTAGGGGGAGGGAGGGTTGCTGAAGCTTTCTTT TRBV12-3/TRBV12-4 NA TRBJ1-1 few
CASSWQEETQYF TGTGCCAGCTCATGGCAAGAAGAGACCCAGTACTTC TRBV18 NA TRBJ2-5 NA
CATSRSRDRRTQYF TGTGCCACCAGCAGATCCCGGGACAGGAGGACCCAGTACTTC TRBV15 TRBD1 TRBJ2-5 NA
CASSAAGAVSTDTQYF TGTGCCAGCAGTGCCGCGGGAGCGGTCAGCACAGATACGCAGTATTTT TRBV28 TRBD2 TRBJ2-3 few
CASTRVAGATSYEQYF TGTGCCAGCACCCGAGTAGCGGGAGCCACTTCCTACGAGCAGTACTTC TRBV28 TRBD2 TRBJ2-7 few
CASSSGSGNDF TGTGCCAGCAGTTCCGGGAGCGGAAATGATTTC TRBV6-2/TRBV6-3 NA TRBJ2-1 NA
CASSRQWAEGETQYF TGTGCCAGCAGCCGACAGTGGGCCGAGGGGGAGACCCAGTACTTC TRBV7-2 NA TRBJ2-5 NA
CASSARDSSVETQYF TGTGCCAGCAGCGCAAGGGACAGCTCTGTAGAGACCCAGTACTTC TRBV9 TRBD1 TRBJ2-5 NA
CSASLDTFQETQYF TGCAGTGCTTCGCTTGACACTTTCCAAGAGACCCAGTACTTC TRBV20-1 NA TRBJ2-5 NA
CASSKASNEQYF TGTGCCAGCAGCAAGGCGTCGAACGAGCAGTACTTC TRBV21-1 NA TRBJ2-7 NA
CASSSDRVQGYTF TGTGCCAGCAGTTCCGACAGGGTCCAAGGCTACACCTTC TRBV28 TRBD1 TRBJ1-2 NA